Listed here are 28 T cell receptor beta chains from one sample, sequenced in a study of blood T cell repertoires in COVID-19. Sequenced by immunoSEQ multiplex PCR; TCRdb stores in-frame clones only, minus some. The table lists 90,000 to 110,000 clones, less than 90% of them singletons. The source material was peripheral blood. The receptor set was obtained from a woman aged 55-69 years with acute or convalescent COVID-19.

This clone showed up just once. The chain has TRBV5-1 and TRBJ2-1, with TRBD1 matching over 8 bases. This CDR3 comprises 16 residues. CDR1 and CDR2 from the germline V gene are SGHRS and YFSETQ. With V trimmed by 2 bases and J by 4 bases, 8 bases remained unmatched. The CDR3 region is CASSLLGQGPYNEQFF. CDR3 nucleotide sequence: TGCGCCAGCAGCTTACTCGGACAGGGACCTTACAATGAGCAGTTCTTC.

The table lists this clone with a count of one. This chain joins TRBV24-1 and TRBJ1-2, with TRBD1 as a possible D gene (6 bases). The CDR3 spans 16 residues. V was clipped by 2 bases and J by 8 bases, with 20 bases between them. Germline loops: CDR1 KGHDR, CDR2 SFDVKD. CDR3 sequence: CATSDSWNRELRGYTF. CDR3 bases: TGTGCCACCAGTGATTCCTGGAACAGGGAGCTGAGGGGCTACACCTTC.

The V and J genes are TRBV5-1 and TRBJ2-1; D is perhaps TRBD1 (6 bases). Germline-derived CDR1 and CDR2 are SGHRS and YFSETQ. The CDR3 has 15 residues. The V and J ends lost 1 base and 3 bases respectively, with 11 bases between them. CDR3 nucleotides: TGCGCCAGCAGCTTGTGGGGGCAGGGCTACAATGAGCAGTTCTTC. This codes for CASSLWGQGYNEQFF.

V and J are TRBV18 and TRBJ2-7; 8 positions agree with TRBD1. Germline lookup yields CDR1 KGHSH and CDR2 LQKENI. J lost 0 bases, V lost 8 bases, and 6 bases had no gene match. The CDR3 totals 14 residues. This CDR3 is CASRTGSNSYEQYF. Written as DNA, the CDR3 is TGTGCCAGCAGGACAGGGTCGAACTCCTACGAGCAGTACTTC.

The chain combines TRBV10-3 with TRBJ1-2; TRBD1 might be the D (5 bases). This CDR3 region has 14 residues. Germline V gene sequence: CDR1 ENHRY, CDR2 SYGVKD. V gave up 7 bases and J gave up 7 bases, with 19 bases separating them. The CDR3, as DNA: TGTGCCATCAAAAAGGACCAGGGTTTCCTTGGCTACACCTTC. Its translation is CAIKKDQGFLGYTF.

The chain is built from TRBV18 and TRBJ2-3; 11 bases match TRBD2. This CDR3 has 16 amino acids. The J segment lost 9 bases and the V segment lost 2 bases, leaving 10 bases of the junction unmatched. The germline V gene encodes CDR1 KGHSH and CDR2 LQKENI. The CDR3 DNA sequence: TGTGCCAGCTCACCAGGACTAGCGGGCTCAGGGATGACGCAGTATTTT. Encoded protein: CASSPGLAGSGMTQYF.

This clone appeared once. The chain joins TRBV5-6 to TRBJ1-1; D is unclear. The CDR3 consists of 13 residues. Germline-derived CDR1 and CDR2 are SGHDT and YYEEEE. Trimming cost V 4 bases and J 5 bases, with 12 bases left between them. CDR3 nucleotides: TGTGCCAGCAGCCCGGCAGGAGGGACTGAAGCTTTCTTT. Its translation: CASSPAGGTEAFF.

The chain carries TRBV7-8 and TRBJ2-1; D gene ambiguous. The CDR3 has 15 residues. With 5 bases removed from V and 9 bases from J, the gap between germline ends came to 20 bases. The germline CDR1 and CDR2 sequences are SGHVS and FQNEAQ. The CDR3 loop is CASSPYGAQVGEQFF. CDR3 in DNA: TGTGCCAGCAGCCCCTACGGCGCGCAGGTAGGTGAGCAGTTCTTC.

The J gene is TRBJ1-4, the V gene TRBV5-1, with 8 bases that match TRBD1. The CDR3 is 16 amino acids. Per germline, CDR1 SGHRS and CDR2 YFSETQ. Unmatched junction bases numbered 12, after V lost 4 bases and J lost 7 bases. The CDR3 bases are TGCGCCAGCAGCACCGGACCAGGGGGCGGGCGTGAAAAACTGTTTTTT. Amino acid sequence: CASSTGPGGGREKLFF.

This clone was seen a handful of times. This chain connects TRBV4-2 to TRBJ2-3; no clear D gene. Germline CDR1 and CDR2: LGHNA and YNFKEQ. This CDR3 is 13 amino acids long. The V end lost 0 bases, the J end lost 5 bases, and 6 bases lay between the germline ends. DNA of the CDR3: TGTGCCAGCAGCCAAGATCAGGTAGATACGCAGTATTTT. The encoded protein is CASSQDQVDTQYF.

The chain joins TRBV6-1 to TRBJ1-5; 9 nucleotides align to TRBD1. Germline CDR1 MNHNS, CDR2 SASEGT. The CDR3 consists of 18 residues. V dropped 4 bases and J dropped 2; count of bases not matched to a gene: 12. The CDR3 spells CASSGQVDRGKGNQPQHF. For the CDR3, the DNA is TGTGCCAGCAGTGGCCAGGTAGACAGGGGGAAAGGCAATCAGCCCCAGCATTTT.

The V call is TRBV28, the J call TRBJ1-4; 7 positions agree with TRBD1. V lost 8 bases to trimming and J lost 11 bases; unmatched junction nucleotides: 8. This CDR3 has 12 residues. CDR1 is MDHEN, CDR2 SYDVKM, per germline. The CDR3 nucleotides read TGTGCCAGCTCTTGGGACAGAGGGAAACTGTTTTTT. As protein: CASSWDRGKLFF.

This chain links TRBV19 with TRBJ2-1; 9 bases are a match to TRBD1. This CDR3 contains 16 residues. The junction had 7 bases not matched to a gene; V was cut back by 4 bases and J by 3 bases. Germline V lookup: CDR1 LNHDA, CDR2 SQIVND (reference sequence). In DNA, the CDR3 is TGTGCCAGTAGTACTCAACCGGGACAGGGCTACAATGAGCAGTTCTTC. Translating it yields CASSTQPGQGYNEQFF.

This chain joins TRBV19 and TRBJ1-6, with D uncertain. Deletions cut 8 bases from V and 10 bases from J, with 15 bases between. CDR3 length equals 13 residues. The V gene's germline CDR1 is LNHDA and CDR2 SQIVND (reference sequence). Written as DNA, the CDR3 is TGTGCCAGTTGGCAGGTACGGGGATCACCCCTCCACTTT. This sequence encodes CASWQVRGSPLHF.

CDR3 bases: TGTGCCAGTCAGCCCCGTCCGGGACAGGGTTCCTACGAGCAGTACTTC. Protein: CASQPRPGQGSYEQYF. The V gene is TRBV25-1, the J gene TRBJ2-7, with TRBD1 identical over 9 bases. Trimming cost V 9 bases and J 1 base; bases outside gene matches: 13. Germline-derived CDR1 and CDR2 are MGHDK and SYGVNS. The CDR3 is made up of 16 amino acids.

In its sample, this clone was seen once. V gene TRBV19 combines with J gene TRBJ1-1, with TRBD1 identical over 7 bases. Germline V gene sequence: CDR1 LNHDA, CDR2 SQIVND (reference sequence). The V and J ends lost 5 bases and 3 bases, in that order; junction bases with no gene match: 6. There are 14 residues in the CDR3. CDR3 region: CASSGMTGHTEAFF. CDR3 in DNA: TGTGCCAGTAGTGGAATGACAGGGCACACTGAAGCTTTCTTT. The variable domain in full, completed from reference TRBV19 and TRBJ1-1, reads DGGITQSPKYLFRKEGQNVTLSCEQNLNHDAMYWYRQDPGQGLRLIYYSQIVNDFQKGDIAEGYSVSREKKESFPLTVTSAQKNPTAFYLCASSGMTGHTEAFFGQGTRLTVV.

The chain carries TRBV28 and TRBJ1-2; 8 bases map to TRBD1. The V segment lost 6 bases and the J segment 7 bases; nucleotides outside the gene matches: 13. The CDR3 is made up of 15 amino acids. Germline V gives CDR1 MDHEN, CDR2 SYDVKM. The CDR3 reads CASSYITGGAGGYTF. The CDR3 DNA sequence: TGTGCCAGCAGCTACATTACAGGGGGTGCCGGTGGCTACACCTTC.

This chain joins TRBV5-1 and TRBJ2-2, with a possible D match to TRBD1 (8 bases). Deletions cut 3 bases from V and 6 bases from J, with 12 bases between. The germline CDR1 and CDR2 sequences are SGHRS and YFSETQ. The CDR3 covers 14 residues. Here the CDR3 reads CASSSTGGAGELFF. The CDR3 DNA reads TGCGCCAGCAGCTCTACAGGGGGGGCCGGGGAGCTGTTTTTT.

The chain uses TRBV7-2 and TRBJ2-7; 7 bases line up with TRBD2. Trimming cost V 1 base and J 3 bases; bases outside gene matches: 3. CDR1 SGHTA and CDR2 FQGNSA come from the germline V gene. The CDR3 runs 14 residues. In DNA form, the CDR3 reads TGTGCCAGCAGCTTAGTGGCGGGGGACTACGAGCAGTACTTC. It translates to CASSLVAGDYEQYF. The full variable domain, rest sourced from reference TRBV7-2 and TRBJ2-7, is GAGVSQSPSNKVTEKGKDVELRCDPISGHTALYWYRQSLGQGLEFLIYFQGNSAPDKSGLPSDRFSAERTGGSVSTLTIQRTQQEDSAVYLCASSLVAGDYEQYFGPGTRLTVT.

This chain uses TRBV5-1 with TRBJ2-5; 9 positions agree with TRBD2. The ends lost 5 bases at V and 1 base at J; junction bases unmatched: 6. CDR3 length: 15 residues. Germline CDR1 SGHRS, CDR2 YFSETQ. CDR3 sequence: CASRAAGGLQETQYF. CDR3 in DNA: TGCGCCAGCAGAGCGGCGGGGGGGCTCCAAGAGACCCAGTACTTC.

DNA for the CDR3: TGTGCCAGCAGCTTATTCGGGTCCAGCGGGAATGAGCAGTTCTTC. Residues: CASSLFGSSGNEQFF. The rearrangement links TRBV7-6 to TRBJ2-1, with D possibly TRBD2 on 6 matching bases. The V gene's germline CDR1 is SGHVS and CDR2 FNYEAQ. V shed 2 bases and J shed 7 bases, with 15 bases lying between them. This CDR3 region has 15 residues.

The V gene is TRBV6-2 or TRBV6-3, the J gene TRBJ2-2; 10 bases are a match to TRBD2. Unmatched junction bases numbered 7, after V lost 6 bases and J lost 0 bases. The CDR3 runs to 17 residues. CDR1 is MNHEY, CDR2 SVGEGT, per germline. Here the CDR3 reads CASSFLGLAANTGELFF. In DNA form, the CDR3 reads TGTGCCAGCAGCTTCTTAGGACTAGCGGCGAACACCGGGGAGCTGTTTTTT.

This clone was recorded only once. The chain uses TRBV19 and TRBJ1-2; 7 bases are shared with TRBD1. The V and J ends lost 7 bases and 2 bases, in that order; junction bases with no gene match: 7. CDR3 length: 14 residues. Per germline, CDR1 LNHDA and CDR2 SQIVND (reference sequence). The CDR3 sequence: CASMGQPANYGYTF. DNA of the CDR3: TGTGCCAGTATGGGACAGCCAGCGAACTATGGCTACACCTTC.

The chain is built from TRBV28 and TRBJ1-2, with D perhaps TRBD1 (5 bases). The V and J ends lost 1 base and 4 bases respectively, with 19 bases between them. CDR3 length: 17 residues. CDR1 is MDHEN and CDR2 is SYDVKM in the germline V gene. The DNA for the CDR3 is TGTGCCAGCAGTTTATCCTCCAAGGGCCCGGGGGGCTATGGCTACACCTTC. Protein product: CASSLSSKGPGGYGYTF.

The DNA of the CDR3 is TGTGCCAGCAGCAGGGCAACTAATGAAAAACTGTTTTTT. Amino acids: CASSRATNEKLFF. The V gene is TRBV6-6, the J gene TRBJ1-4; the D gene is possibly TRBD1 (5 bases). Looked up from germline, CDR1 is MNHNY and CDR2 is SVGAGI (reference sequence). The CDR3 covers 13 residues. The V end was cut by 6 bases, the J end by 0 bases, with 5 bases between.

A few counts support this clone. The chain carries TRBV5-6 and TRBJ2-7, with 12 bases that match TRBD2. V was pared by 3 bases and J by 3 bases, with 4 bases of the junction left unmatched. The CDR3 sequence is 15 residues long. The V gene's germline CDR1 is SGHDT and CDR2 YYEEEE. CDR3 protein: CASSSWTSGIYEQYF. The CDR3 bases are TGTGCCAGCAGCTCCTGGACTAGCGGGATCTACGAGCAGTACTTC.

The V gene is TRBV28, the J gene TRBJ1-2; 8 nucleotides match TRBD1. Germline trimming cut 4 bases from V and 4 bases from J; bases unmatched to any gene: 8. There are 15 residues in the CDR3. Germline loops: CDR1 MDHEN, CDR2 SYDVKM. CDR3 amino acids: CASSSGQGRTYGYTF. CDR3 in DNA: TGTGCCAGCAGTTCCGGACAGGGCCGGACCTATGGCTACACCTTC.

This clone was seen more than once but under ten times. The chain links TRBV18 to TRBJ2-7; no clear D gene. Germline V gene lookup returns CDR1 KGHSH and CDR2 LQKENI. The CDR3 sequence is 15 residues long. Trimming removed 3 bases at V and 0 bases at J, with 12 bases between. CDR3 sequence: CASSPKDWSSYEQYF. CDR3 nucleotide sequence: TGTGCCAGCTCACCTAAAGACTGGAGCTCCTACGAGCAGTACTTC. The full variable domain, completed using reference TRBV18 and TRBJ2-7, is NAGVMQNPRHLVRRRGQEARLRCSPMKGHSHVYWYRQLPEEGLKFMVYLQKENIIDESGMPKERFSAEFPKEGPSILRIQQVVRGDSAAYFCASSPKDWSSYEQYFGPGTRLTVT.